One and the same sample provided the 28 T cell receptor beta chains below, sequenced in a study of blood T cell repertoires in COVID-19 (dated by TCRdb to 2020 to 2021). The method was the immunoSEQ multiplex PCR assay. TCRdb carries this immuneACCESS record with in-frame sequences only. Its versions omit some clonotypes, under half of them owing to an unresolved V gene in the studies checked, with the rest unexplained. The sample contains fewer than 50,000 clones, 74% of them found a single time. Over 9.5% of the sample comes from the top ten. The sample was peripheral blood. The origin of the receptors is a man aged 65 to 79 with COVID-19, enrolled during active disease.

J is TRBJ2-2 and V is TRBV2; D might be TRBD1 (5 bases). V gave up 6 bases and J gave up 0 bases, with 11 bases separating them. This CDR3 has 15 amino acids. Germline V gene data show CDR1 as SNHLY and CDR2 as FYNNEI. The CDR3 spells CASRGMTANTGELFF. The CDR3 DNA is TGTGCCAGCAGGGGGATGACAGCGAACACCGGGGAGCTGTTTTTT. Filled out from reference TRBV2 and TRBJ2-2, the complete variable domain reads EPEVTQTPSHQVTQMGQEVILRCVPISNHLYFYWYRQILGQKVEFLVSFYNNEISEKSEIFDDQFSVERPDGSNFTLKIRSTKLEDSAMYFCASRGMTANTGELFFGEGSRLTVL.

The rearrangement joins TRBV7-6 to TRBJ2-7; a weak D match, TRBD1 (6 bases). Germline CDR1 and CDR2: SGHVS and FNYEAQ. The CDR3 sequence is 15 residues long. Trimming removed 5 bases from V and 3 bases from J, with 17 bases in between. CDR3 protein: CASSPPQGINYEQYF. CDR3 bases: TGTGCCAGCAGCCCACCACAGGGTATTAACTACGAGCAGTACTTC.

The chain combines TRBV28 with TRBJ2-2; the match to TRBD1 covers 9 bases. Germline V gene lookup returns CDR1 MDHEN and CDR2 SYDVKM. The CDR3 covers 17 residues. V was pared by 6 bases and J by 0 bases, with 8 bases of the junction left unmatched. As DNA, the CDR3 is TGTGCCAGCAGCTACCCCAGGGACAGGGCGAACACCGGGGAGCTGTTTTTT. Translated, it gives CASSYPRDRANTGELFF.

This rearrangement joins TRBV29-1 to TRBJ1-5; maybe TRBD1 (6 bases). The CDR3 covers 13 residues. Germline V gene sequence: CDR1 SQVTM, CDR2 ANQGSEA. V lost 6 bases to trimming and J lost 3 bases, with 12 bases between them. The CDR3, as DNA: TGCAGCGTCTCAGGGGACCTCAATCAGCCCCAGCATTTT. Protein product: CSVSGDLNQPQHF.

This chain connects TRBV5-3 to TRBJ1-6, with D possibly being TRBD1 (5 bases). Being an ORF, TRBV5-3 has a function that is uncertain. There are 11 residues in the CDR3. V was cut by 4 bases and J by 16 bases, with 12 bases left in between. The DNA for the CDR3 is TGTGCCAGAAGCCCCGGACACGGACTCCACTTT. Protein sequence: CARSPGHGLHF.

The chain has TRBV21-1 and TRBJ2-3; no check of the table's D call, TRBD2, against the DNA was made. TRBV21-1 is tagged as a pseudogene. The CDR3 totals 19 residues. CDR3 in amino acids: CASSKLSFGLAVSTDTQYF. The CDR3 region has the DNA TGTGCCAGCAGCAAACTTTCTTTCGGACTAGCGGTGAGCACAGATACGCAGTATTTT.

This clone has a single count. The chain links TRBV6-6 to TRBJ2-7; 7 bases match TRBD1. The CDR3 runs to 13 residues. The ends lost 5 bases at V and 5 bases at J; junction bases unmatched: 6. Germline lookup yields CDR1 MNHNY and CDR2 SVGAGI (reference sequence). The CDR3 DNA is TGTGCCAGCAGTGACAGGGTACTCGACGAGCAGTACTTC. Translation gives CASSDRVLDEQYF.

This clone has just a few counts. The CDR3 region has the DNA TGTGCCACGAAGGGGGAGACTGAAGCTTTCTTT. The encoded protein is CATKGETEAFF. This sequence joins TRBV6-5 and TRBJ1-1, with D possibly being TRBD1 (6 bases). V was pared by 10 bases and J by 5 bases, with 11 bases between. The length of the CDR3 is 11 residues. Per the germline V gene, CDR1 is MNHEY and CDR2 is SVGAGI.

The chain has TRBV27 and TRBJ1-6; a weak D match, TRBD1 (5 bases). The CDR3 is made up of 17 amino acids. Looked up from germline, CDR1 is MNHEY and CDR2 is SMNVEV (reference sequence). V gave up 2 bases and J gave up 4 bases, with 15 bases separating them. The CDR3 protein is CASSLRARALYNSPLHF. CDR3 coding DNA: TGTGCCAGCAGTTTACGGGCCAGGGCGCTATATAATTCACCCCTCCACTTT.

This clone has a single count. The V and J genes are TRBV19 and TRBJ2-3; no reliable D call. V dropped 5 bases and J dropped 0 bases, with 9 bases sitting between them. Germline CDR1 LNHDA, CDR2 SQIVND (reference sequence). CDR3 length: 14 amino acids. Here the CDR3 reads CASSPGLSTDTQYF. Written as DNA, the CDR3 is TGTGCCAGTAGTCCAGGCCTCAGCACAGATACGCAGTATTTT.

This CDR3 is CAITATGDNSPLHF. The CDR3 nucleotides read TGTGCCATCACTGCGACAGGGGACAATTCACCCCTCCACTTT. The V gene is TRBV10-3, the J gene TRBJ1-6; 8 bases are shared with TRBD1. CDR1 and CDR2 (germline): ENHRY, SYGVKD. There are 14 residues in the CDR3. The trim removed 7 bases at V and 7 bases at J, leaving 6 bases unmatched.

The chain uses TRBV5-1 and TRBJ2-5; D not resolved. The V gene's germline CDR1 is SGHRS and CDR2 YFSETQ. The CDR3 extends over 13 amino acids. The germline V and J ends were trimmed by 2 bases and 1 base, with 6 bases remaining between them. CDR3 coding DNA: TGCGCCAGCAGCTTCGCAGTCCAAGAGACCCAGTACTTC. This gives the protein CASSFAVQETQYF.

The chain recombines TRBV14 with TRBJ2-1; 12 bases are a match to TRBD2. With 1 base clipped from V and 7 bases from J, the junction kept 5 bases outside the gene matches. The V gene's germline CDR1 is SGHDN and CDR2 FVKESK. The CDR3 extends over 16 amino acids. In DNA, the CDR3 is TGTGCCAGCAGCCAAGGCGTGCTAGCGGGGGGGAATGAGCAGTTCTTC. It encodes CASSQGVLAGGNEQFF.

In its sample, this clone was seen a few times. V usage is TRBV5-5 and J usage is TRBJ1-2, with 7 nucleotides matching TRBD1. The germline gives CDR1 SGHKS, CDR2 YYEKEE (reference sequence). V dropped 3 bases and J dropped 8; count of bases not matched to a gene: 13. This CDR3 spans 15 amino acids. The CDR3 here is CASSSRQGPPRGYTF. The CDR3 region has the DNA TGTGCCAGCAGCTCCCGACAGGGCCCTCCCAGAGGCTACACCTTC.

The chain carries TRBV6-5 and TRBJ1-4, with 7 positions matching TRBD1. Losses at the gene ends were 4 bases for V and 7 bases for J; bases not matched to a gene: 6. This CDR3 comprises 14 residues. The V gene's germline CDR1 is MNHEY and CDR2 SVGAGI. The CDR3, as DNA: TGTGCCAGCAGTTTCGAACAGGGGCGTGAAAAACTGTTTTTT. Residues: CASSFEQGREKLFF.

J is TRBJ2-1 and V is TRBV7-3; TRBD2 is a possible D gene (5 bases). V gave up 1 base and J gave up 7 bases, with 17 bases separating them. The germline gives CDR1 SGHTA, CDR2 FQGTGA. CDR3 length equals 16 residues. The CDR3 nucleotides are TGTGCCAGCAGCTTAATTGGACTCTCCTTAGGGAATGAGCAGTTCTTC. Translating gives CASSLIGLSLGNEQFF. The full variable domain, with the rest looked up from reference TRBV7-3 and TRBJ2-1, is GAGVSQTPSNKVTEKGKYVELRCDPISGHTALYWYRQSLGQGPEFLIYFQGTGAADDSGLPNDRFFAVRPEGSVSTLKIQRTERGDSAVYLCASSLIGLSLGNEQFFGPGTRLTVL.

V is TRBV5-1 and J is TRBJ2-5; 11 positions match TRBD1. The V segment lost 2 bases and the J segment 5 bases; nucleotides outside the gene matches: 5. The V gene's germline CDR1 is SGHRS and CDR2 YFSETQ. The CDR3 contains 15 residues. CDR3 DNA: TGCGCCAGCAGCTTTGGACAGGGGGCCCCGGAGACCCAGTACTTC. This encodes CASSFGQGAPETQYF.

The rearrangement joins TRBV29-1 to TRBJ2-7, with D possibly TRBD2 on 7 matching bases. Trimming pared 0 bases from V and 0 bases from J, leaving 12 bases between. CDR1 SQVTM and CDR2 ANQGSEA come from the germline V gene. CDR3 length: 15 amino acids. Here the CDR3 DNA reads TGCAGCGTTGAAGATTGGGAGGGGGACTCCTACGAGCAGTACTTC. Its protein product is CSVEDWEGDSYEQYF.

The rearrangement uses TRBV5-1 and TRBJ1-2; D perhaps matches TRBD1 (5 bases). The CDR3 is 15 residues long. The germline V gene has CDR1 SGHRS and CDR2 YFSETQ. V was pared by 4 bases and J by 7 bases, with 20 bases between. CDR3 sequence reads: CASSPTIVQGSGYTF. CDR3 sequence (DNA): TGCGCCAGCAGCCCCACCATCGTCCAGGGATCTGGCTACACCTTC. The full variable domain, with the rest looked up from reference TRBV5-1 and TRBJ1-2, is KAGVTQTPRYLIKTRGQQVTLSCSPISGHRSVSWYQQTPGQGLQFLFEYFSETQRNKGNFPGRFSGRQFSNSRSEMNVSTLELGDSALYLCASSPTIVQGSGYTFGSGTRLTVV.

The genes are TRBV30 and TRBJ1-6; 11 bases map to TRBD1. Germline CDR1 reads GTSNPN; CDR2 reads SVGIG (reference sequence). The V gene end was trimmed by 1 base and the J gene end by 13 bases; junction bases not matched to a gene: 6. The CDR3 extends over 14 amino acids. The CDR3 here is CAWSEGTGGFPLHF. The CDR3 coding sequence is TGTGCCTGGAGTGAAGGGACAGGGGGGTTTCCCCTCCACTTT.

J is TRBJ2-7 and V is TRBV10-3; 7 bases fit TRBD1. Germline-derived CDR1 and CDR2 are ENHRY and SYGVKD. The CDR3 has 12 amino acids. J was trimmed by 2 bases and V by 10 bases; bases with no gene match: 5. The chain's CDR3 is CATKGQTYEQYF. CDR3 DNA sequence: TGTGCCACCAAGGGACAGACCTACGAGCAGTACTTC.

This chain joins TRBV11-2 and TRBJ2-7, with D perhaps TRBD2 (5 bases). The germline gives CDR1 SGHAT, CDR2 FQNNGV. Deletions cut 1 base from V and 4 bases from J, with 11 bases between. This CDR3 spans 14 amino acids. CDR3 in amino acids: CASSLGGISYEQYF. CDR3 DNA sequence: TGTGCCAGCAGCTTAGGAGGGATCTCTTACGAGCAGTACTTC.

This chain uses TRBV2 with TRBJ2-1, with D possibly being TRBD1 (6 bases). This CDR3 comprises 13 residues. Germline CDR1 and CDR2: SNHLY and FYNNEI. V was pared by 6 bases and J by 9 bases, with 15 bases between. CDR3 coding DNA: TGTGCCAGCAGCCTTACAGGGAGCGGTGAGCAGTTCTTC. Its protein is CASSLTGSGEQFF.

The chain is built from TRBV18 and TRBJ2-7, with D perhaps matching TRBD2 (5 bases). The CDR3 contains 13 residues. Germline V gene sequence: CDR1 KGHSH, CDR2 LQKENI. The ends were cut back, 1 base at V and 4 bases at J, with 8 bases in the middle. In nucleotides, the CDR3 is TGTGCCAGCTCACCACAGCTAGCTTACGAGCAGTACTTC. Its protein product is CASSPQLAYEQYF.

V gene TRBV18 combines with J gene TRBJ2-5; a weak D match, TRBD1 (5 bases). The V end was cut by 6 bases, the J end by 5 bases, with 13 bases between. Germline CDR1 reads KGHSH; CDR2 reads LQKENI. The CDR3 is made up of 13 amino acids. The CDR3 nucleotides read TGTGCCAGCTCTCCCCCAGGGATGGAGACCCAGTACTTC. Protein sequence: CASSPPGMETQYF. Filled out from reference TRBV18 and TRBJ2-5, the complete variable domain reads NAGVMQNPRHLVRRRGQEARLRCSPMKGHSHVYWYRQLPEEGLKFMVYLQKENIIDESGMPKERFSAEFPKEGPSILRIQQVVRGDSAAYFCASSPPGMETQYFGPGTRLLVL.

The rearrangement uses TRBV11-3 and TRBJ2-1; 14 positions agree with TRBD2. The CDR3 consists of 15 residues. From germline, CDR1 is SGHNT and CDR2 YENEEA. V gave up 5 bases and J gave up 9 bases; unmatched junction bases: 6. CDR3 DNA: TGTGCCAGCAGCGAGGGACTAGCGGGAGTGAGTGAGCAGTTCTTC. Translated: CASSEGLAGVSEQFF.

The chain has TRBV7-8 and TRBJ2-3; a possible D gene is TRBD1 (6 bases). Trimming took 1 base from V and 0 from J, leaving 17 bases between them. The CDR3 loop spans 18 amino acids. The V gene's germline CDR1 is SGHVS and CDR2 FQNEAQ. The CDR3 sequence is CASSLVGAGQTSTDTQYF. CDR3 nucleotide sequence: TGTGCCAGCAGCTTAGTCGGTGCAGGACAGACTAGCACAGATACGCAGTATTTT.

The CDR3 DNA sequence: TGTGCCAGCAGTTTGGAAAGGAGTTACGAGCAGTACTTC. This sequence encodes CASSLERSYEQYF. The rearrangement uses TRBV6-2 or TRBV6-3 and TRBJ2-7; the D is unclear. V dropped 4 bases and J dropped 4 bases, with 11 bases sitting between them. The CDR3 spans 13 residues. Germline V gives CDR1 MNHEY, CDR2 SVGEGT.